These 30 T cell receptor beta chains were sequenced from one sample in a study of blood T cell repertoires in COVID-19. Repertoires were generated with immunoSEQ multiplex PCR, while TCRdb's copy carries only in-frame clones and drops some. The sample includes some 460,000 clones, roughly nine tenths of them seen just once. Material for sequencing was PBMCs or T cells enriched from blood (not recorded which). These receptors were taken from a woman aged 18-30 years who had recovered from COVID-19.

The rearrangement uses TRBV11-2 and TRBJ1-2; D is undetermined. With 5 bases removed from V and 5 bases from J, the gap between germline ends came to 18 bases. Germline V gives CDR1 SGHAT, CDR2 FQNNGV. The CDR3 runs 15 residues. CDR3 DNA: TGTGCCAGCAGCGGAGATAACCCCCTCTTGTATGGCTACACCTTC. Protein product: CASSGDNPLLYGYTF.

The chain recombines TRBV7-8 with TRBJ1-1; unclear D gene. CDR3 length equals 13 residues. CDR1 and CDR2 from the germline V gene are SGHVS and FQNEAQ. Trimming shortened V by 5 bases and J by 1 base, and 8 bases separated the two germline ends. In DNA, the CDR3 is TGTGCCAGCAGCCAACAGACGAACACTGAAGCTTTCTTT. Protein: CASSQQTNTEAFF. The full variable domain, rest sourced from reference TRBV7-8 and TRBJ1-1, is GAGVSQSPRYKVAKRGQDVALRCDPISGHVSLFWYQQALGQGPEFLTYFQNEAQLDKSGLPSDRFFAERPEGSVSTLKIQRTQQEDSAVYLCASSQQTNTEAFFGQGTRLTVV.

V gene TRBV7-2 combines with J gene TRBJ1-2; perhaps TRBD1 as D (5 bases). V lost 5 bases to trimming and J lost 3 bases, with 16 bases between them. The CDR3 is 15 amino acids. In germline, CDR1 is SGHTA, CDR2 FQGNSA. CDR3 sequence reads: CASSRRDLLHYGYTF. The CDR3 DNA sequence: TGTGCCAGCAGCCGGAGGGACCTCTTGCACTATGGCTACACCTTC.

The rearrangement uses TRBV19 and TRBJ1-1, with 10 bases matching TRBD1. The CDR3 consists of 16 residues. V trimming: 5 bases; J trimming: 0 bases; junction bases outside the gene matches: 6. CDR1 is LNHDA and CDR2 is SQIVND in the germline V gene (reference sequence). The DNA of the CDR3 is TGTGCCAGTAGTGCTTGGACAGGGGGTATGAACACTGAAGCTTTCTTT. The encoded protein is CASSAWTGGMNTEAFF.

This clone came up a few times. The chain recombines TRBV10-3 with TRBJ2-2, with 7 nucleotides matching TRBD2. Germline V gives CDR1 ENHRY, CDR2 SYGVKD. This CDR3 is built from 14 residues. The V segment lost 9 bases and the J segment 0 bases; nucleotides outside the gene matches: 4. The CDR3 region has the DNA TGTGCCATATCGGGGGGACCGAACACCGGGGAGCTGTTTTTT. It specifies CAISGGPNTGELFF.

The chain is built from TRBV6-5 and TRBJ2-5; TRBD1 is a possible D gene (5 bases). The V and J ends lost 5 bases and 2 bases respectively, with 12 bases between them. CDR1 is MNHEY, CDR2 SVGAGI, per germline. The CDR3 covers 14 residues. The DNA of the CDR3 is TGTGCCAGCAGTCAACAGACAGAGCAAGAGACCCAGTACTTC. Translation gives CASSQQTEQETQYF.

The genes are TRBV19 and TRBJ1-4, with D hard to call. V was trimmed by 2 bases and J by 6 bases, leaving 10 bases between them. Germline CDR1 LNHDA, CDR2 SQIVND (reference sequence). CDR3 size: 14 residues. The CDR3 is CASSIRGGDEKLFF. Here the CDR3 DNA reads TGTGCCAGTAGTATACGGGGAGGCGATGAAAAACTGTTTTTT.

Remarks on this clone: Other nucleotide sequences in the sample specify the same CDR3. The chain recombines TRBV7-2 with TRBJ1-2; D gene ambiguous. Germline V gives CDR1 SGHTA, CDR2 FQGNSA. Trimming removed 3 bases from V and 4 bases from J, with 3 bases in between. CDR3 length: 11 amino acids. In nucleotides, the CDR3 is TGTGCCAGCAGCTTCAGCTATGGCTACACCTTC. Translated, it gives CASSFSYGYTF.

Points on this clone: The sample contains more than one DNA sequence encoding this CDR3. V gene TRBV7-9 combines with J gene TRBJ1-5, with D hard to call. The CDR3 has 14 amino acids. Germline V gene lookup returns CDR1 SEHNR and CDR2 FQNEAQ (reference sequence). V lost 4 bases and J 3 bases, leaving 10 bases between the germline ends. CDR3 sequence reads: CASSSGGTNQPQHF. The CDR3 DNA sequence: TGTGCCAGCAGCTCCGGCGGTACCAATCAGCCCCAGCATTTT.

The chain carries TRBV30 and TRBJ2-3, with D possibly TRBD2 on 6 matching bases. Germline V gene sequence: CDR1 GTSNPN, CDR2 SVGIG (reference sequence). The CDR3 length is 15 residues. V lost 4 bases and J 3 bases, leaving 17 bases between the germline ends. CDR3 nucleotide sequence: TGTGCCTGGACTGAGGCCCGGGCGGGGACAGATACGCAGTATTTT. This encodes CAWTEARAGTDTQYF. Drawing the rest from reference TRBV30 and TRBJ2-3, the complete variable domain is SQTIHQWPATLVQPVGSPLSLECTVEGTSNPNLYWYRQAAGRGLQLLFYSVGIGQISSEVPQNLSASRPQDRQFILSSKKLLLSDSGFYLCAWTEARAGTDTQYFGPGTRLTVL.

V gene TRBV29-1 combines with J gene TRBJ2-3; 11 bases map to TRBD2. V was pared by 5 bases and J by 2 bases, with 12 bases of the junction left unmatched. The germline V gene encodes CDR1 SQVTM and CDR2 ANQGSEA. This CDR3 is 17 amino acids long. CDR3 sequence (DNA): TGCAGCGTTAGGGAGACGACTAGCGGGGTGTTCACAGATACGCAGTATTTT. Its translation is CSVRETTSGVFTDTQYF.

The chain uses TRBV5-4 and TRBJ2-2; 8 nucleotides agree with TRBD2. From germline, CDR1 is SGHNT and CDR2 YYREEE (reference sequence). The CDR3 runs to 14 residues. J gave up 4 bases and V 7 bases, and 6 bases lay outside the gene matches. The CDR3 nucleotides are TGTGCCAGCGAGGCGGGGGGCCGCACCGGGGAGCTGTTTTTT. Protein: CASEAGGRTGELFF.

CDR3 DNA sequence: TGTGCCAGCAGCGGGGCCGGGACTAGGGTGATAGGGGAGCTGTTTTTT. Protein sequence: CASSGAGTRVIGELFF. The J gene is TRBJ2-2, the V gene TRBV5-4; 8 positions agree with TRBD2. In germline, CDR1 is SGHNT, CDR2 YYREEE (reference sequence). The CDR3 extends over 16 amino acids. The V and J ends lost 4 bases and 8 bases, in that order; junction bases with no gene match: 13. The entire variable domain, with the rest obtained from reference TRBV5-4 and TRBJ2-2, is as follows: ETGVTQSPTHLIKTRGQQVTLRCSSQSGHNTVSWYQQALGQGPQFIFQYYREEENGRGNFPPRFSGLQFPNYSSELNVNALELDDSALYLCASSGAGTRVIGELFFGEGSRLTVL.

V is TRBV3-1 (or the pseudogene TRBV3-2) and J is TRBJ2-5; D is undetermined. This CDR3 comprises 14 residues. In germline, CDR1 is LGHDT, CDR2 YNNKEL (reference sequence). The V end was cut by 4 bases, the J end by 4 bases, with 13 bases between. CDR3 amino acids: CASSPQVQGETQYF. In DNA, the CDR3 is TGTGCCAGCAGCCCGCAGGTACAAGGAGAGACCCAGTACTTC.

The rearrangement links TRBV3-1 (or the pseudogene TRBV3-2) to TRBJ2-4, with D unclear. V was trimmed by 0 bases and J by 9 bases, leaving 9 bases between them. The CDR3 has 13 amino acids. Germline V CDR1 and CDR2: LGHDT, YNNKEL (reference sequence). In DNA, the CDR3 is TGTGCCAGCAGCCAAGAGAAGATCAGCATTCAGTACTTC. This codes for CASSQEKISIQYF.

V and J are TRBV3-1 (or the pseudogene TRBV3-2) and TRBJ1-2; a weak D match, TRBD1 (6 bases). Germline V lookup: CDR1 LGHDT, CDR2 YNNKEL (reference sequence). V was pared by 4 bases and J by 3 bases, with 15 bases between. This CDR3 is 15 amino acids long. The CDR3: CASSPHQGSDYGYTF. The CDR3 region has the DNA TGTGCCAGCAGCCCCCATCAGGGGTCAGACTATGGCTACACCTTC.

V and J are TRBV3-1 (or the pseudogene TRBV3-2) and TRBJ2-5, with TRBD1 as a possible D gene (6 bases). CDR3 length equals 14 residues. The germline V and J ends were trimmed by 3 bases and 5 bases, with 13 bases remaining between them. Germline lookup yields CDR1 LGHDT and CDR2 YNNKEL (reference sequence). CDR3 sequence: CASSHEGVWETQYF. The CDR3 nucleotides read TGTGCCAGCAGCCATGAGGGGGTGTGGGAGACCCAGTACTTC.

The rearrangement links TRBV24-1 to TRBJ2-3; 7 bases fit TRBD2. The J segment lost 7 bases and the V segment lost 3 bases, leaving 9 bases of the junction unmatched. Per the germline V gene, CDR1 is KGHDR and CDR2 is SFDVKD. This CDR3 has 15 residues. This chain's CDR3 is CATSDPRTSEYTQYF. CDR3 coding DNA: TGTGCCACCAGTGATCCCCGGACTAGTGAGTATACGCAGTATTTT.

Remarks on this clone: The same CDR3 arises from other DNA sequences in this sample as well. J is TRBJ2-7 and V is TRBV19, with 9 nucleotides matching TRBD1. The V gene end was trimmed by 5 bases and the J gene end by 4 bases; junction bases not matched to a gene: 3. Germline CDR1 is LNHDA and CDR2 is SQIVND (reference sequence). This CDR3 contains 13 residues. The CDR3 DNA sequence: TGTGCCAGTAGTTTGGGACAGGGTTACGAGCAGTACTTC. It codes for CASSLGQGYEQYF.

J is TRBJ1-6 and V is TRBV23-1; D unclear. TRBV23-1 falls under the ORF class, with uncertain function. V shed 6 bases and J shed 3 bases, with 15 bases lying between them. This CDR3 is built from 16 residues. This CDR3 is CASSPPARDYNSPLHF. CDR3 coding DNA: TGCGCCAGCAGCCCTCCGGCCCGGGACTATAATTCACCCCTCCACTTT.

The gene calls are TRBV30 and TRBJ2-2, with a tentative D call TRBD2 (6 bases). Germline lookup yields CDR1 GTSNPN and CDR2 SVGIG (reference sequence). CDR3 length equals 15 residues. Trimming pared 0 bases from V and 5 bases from J, leaving 13 bases between. This chain's CDR3 is CAWSVRGEVTGELFF. In nucleotides, the CDR3 is TGTGCCTGGAGTGTACGCGGGGAGGTGACCGGGGAGCTGTTTTTT.

The gene calls are TRBV10-3 and TRBJ1-1, with a possible D match to TRBD1 (5 bases). CDR1 and CDR2 (germline): ENHRY, SYGVKD. The CDR3 has 19 amino acids. Trimming took off 0 bases at V and 7 bases at J, with 27 bases between the two ends. This chain's CDR3 is CAISESGGGAGGTGVEAFF. CDR3 nucleotide sequence: TGTGCCATCAGTGAGTCCGGTGGGGGAGCCGGAGGGACGGGTGTTGAAGCTTTCTTT.

This chain connects TRBV19 to TRBJ1-2, with D perhaps TRBD1 (6 bases). The germline V gene has CDR1 LNHDA and CDR2 SQIVND (reference sequence). The CDR3 is 16 amino acids. Trimming left V 4 bases short and J 4 bases short, with 19 bases between. The DNA for the CDR3 is TGTGCCAGTAGTAATACAGGGAACGATCGTGGCTATGGCTACACCTTC. It translates to CASSNTGNDRGYGYTF.

V is TRBV28 and J is TRBJ2-5; TRBD1 agrees at 8 bases. Trimming cost V 6 bases and J 5 bases; bases outside gene matches: 11. This CDR3 has 15 residues. Germline V CDR1 and CDR2: MDHEN, SYDVKM. The CDR3 reads CASSLETGDGETQYF. The CDR3 bases are TGTGCCAGCAGCTTAGAGACAGGGGATGGGGAGACCCAGTACTTC.

In DNA form, the CDR3 reads TGTGCCAGCAGTCTGCGAGTTGGGACAGAAGCTTTCTTT. Its translation is CASSLRVGTEAFF. The chain employs TRBV12-3 or TRBV12-4 and TRBJ1-1; perhaps TRBD1 as D (6 bases). The CDR3 loop spans 13 amino acids. Trimming removed 5 bases from V and 8 bases from J, with 15 bases in between.

The chain is built from TRBV5-4 and TRBJ2-1; the D gene is possibly TRBD2 (5 bases). The V gene lost 2 bases and the J gene lost 4 bases, with 7 bases spanning the gap. The CDR3 runs 13 residues. CDR1 and CDR2 (germline): SGHNT, YYREEE (reference sequence). The CDR3 sequence: CASSFGLYNEQFF. Written as DNA, the CDR3 is TGTGCCAGCAGCTTCGGACTTTACAATGAGCAGTTCTTC. Using reference TRBV5-4 and TRBJ2-1 for the parts outside the CDR3, the full variable domain is ETGVTQSPTHLIKTRGQQVTLRCSSQSGHNTVSWYQQALGQGPQFIFQYYREEENGRGNFPPRFSGLQFPNYSSELNVNALELDDSALYLCASSFGLYNEQFFGPGTRLTVL.

The rearrangement uses TRBV5-1 and TRBJ1-1; possible D gene TRBD1, 6 bases. The germline V and J ends were trimmed by 0 bases and 5 bases, with 14 bases remaining between them. CDR1 and CDR2 (germline): SGHRS, YFSETQ. The CDR3 loop spans 15 amino acids. Written as DNA, the CDR3 is TGCGCCAGCAGCTTGGTGGGGGGGCCGGGGACTGAAGCTTTCTTT. Its protein is CASSLVGGPGTEAFF.

The chain combines TRBV14 with TRBJ1-6; D gene uncertain. This CDR3 has 14 residues. With 3 bases removed from V and 6 bases from J, the gap between germline ends came to 9 bases. Germline CDR1 reads SGHDN; CDR2 reads FVKESK. The CDR3 loop reads CASSHIAANSPLHF. In nucleotides, the CDR3 is TGTGCCAGCAGCCATATTGCGGCTAATTCACCCCTCCACTTT.

The rearrangement links TRBV6-9 to TRBJ1-1, with D possibly being TRBD1 (6 bases). Germline CDR1 and CDR2: MNHGY and SVAAGI. V was shortened by 7 bases and J by 7 bases, with 34 bases between the two germline ends. The length of the CDR3 is 19 residues. This CDR3 reads CASKTPPGGARAQGGEAFF. The CDR3 DNA reads as TGTGCCAGCAAAACCCCGCCCGGGGGGGCGAGGGCTCAAGGTGGTGAAGCTTTCTTT.

The chain carries TRBV3-1 (or the pseudogene TRBV3-2) and TRBJ2-7; D call uncertain. Trimming left V 1 base short and J 1 base short, with 8 bases between. This CDR3 is 14 amino acids long. CDR1 LGHDT and CDR2 YNNKEL come from the germline V gene (reference sequence). The CDR3 reads CASSQAVGSYEQYF. DNA of the CDR3: TGTGCCAGCAGCCAAGCCGTCGGTTCCTACGAGCAGTACTTC.